The present TCR beta chain was sequenced within a study of glioma-infiltrating T cells after dendritic cell vaccination. In the study overall: Dendritic cell vaccination trial patients had either newly diagnosed or recurrent glioblastoma.

The CDR3 covers 14 residues. Looked up from germline, CDR1 is SNHLY and CDR2 is FYNNEI. V gave up 11 bases and J gave up 0 bases; unmatched junction bases: 8. Time point indicated: after dendritic cell vaccination, including at tumor progression/relapse. Amplification used 60 V beta primers and 13 J beta primers. Produced via immunoSEQ multiplex PCR; TCRdb's table is partial and in-frame only. The sample consists of about 24,000 clones, roughly nine tenths of them appearing once. The rearrangement links TRBV2 to TRBJ2-7; 9 positions match TRBD1. The TCR was taken from a human donor with glioblastoma. The source material was blood, sampled after dendritic cell vaccination. The CDR3: CASKEGQGSYEQYF. The CDR3 DNA reads TGTGCCTCGAAGGAGGGACAGGGCTCCTACGAGCAGTACTTC.